Included here is one T cell receptor beta chain sequence, with context. Antigen specificity is unknown. T cells were sequenced at a targeted depth of 1 in 200,000 to 1 in 1 million. Profiled with immunoSEQ multiplex PCR; TCRdb holds only in-frame clones, not every one. Of about 150,000 clones in the sample, around three quarters were seen once. This sample is drawn from a study of cytotoxic CD8 clonotypes in ibrutinib-treated CLL. For the study at large: With a range of 6 to 36, the median treatment time before response samples were taken was roughly twelve months.

The germline V gene has CDR1 SGDLS and CDR2 YYNGEE. V was trimmed by 3 bases and J by 2 bases, leaving 8 bases between them. The CDR3 is 14 amino acids. Study-wide points: Public clonotypes, rarely seen, contracted or held steady on treatment.

The V and J genes are TRBV9 and TRBJ2-2, with unresolved D. Material: PBMCs, obtained after 12 months of ibrutinib treatment. The sequence came from a human donor with chronic lymphocytic leukemia. The CDR3 nucleotides are TGTGCCAGCAGCGAAAGGTCTAACACCGGGGAGCTGTTTTTT. It yields the protein CASSERSNTGELFF.